A single sample is the source of the 15 T cell receptor beta chains below, sequenced in a study of blood T cell repertoires in COVID-19. Sequencing used immunoSEQ multiplex PCR; TCRdb keeps in-frame clones, though not all of them. The table includes about 270,000 clones, roughly 90% detected once. Specimen: PBMCs or T cells enriched from blood (not recorded which). The receptors were sampled from a man in his forties who had been exposed to COVID-19.

The genes are TRBV29-1 and TRBJ1-1, with TRBD1 matching over 9 bases. The V and J ends lost 4 bases and 10 bases, in that order; junction bases with no gene match: 16. Germline V gene sequence: CDR1 SQVTM, CDR2 ANQGSEA. The CDR3 length is 15 residues. The CDR3 nucleotides are TGCAGCGTTGGGGAGGGGGGACAGGGACTCAGAGGAGCTTTCTTT. Translating it yields CSVGEGGQGLRGAFF. Supplemented by reference TRBV29-1 and TRBJ1-1, the full variable domain reads SAVISQKPSRDICQRGTSLTIQCQVDSQVTMMFWYRQQPGQSLTLIATANQGSEATYESGFVIDKFPISRPNLTFSTLTVSNMSPEDSSIYLCSVGEGGQGLRGAFFGQGTRLTVV.

The chain employs TRBV9 and TRBJ1-2, with a tentative D call TRBD1 (5 bases). The germline V gene encodes CDR1 SGDLS and CDR2 YYNGEE. This CDR3 is 14 amino acids long. Trimming left V 4 bases short and J 8 bases short, with 18 bases between. The CDR3 region has the DNA TGTGCCAGCAGCAAAGCAATGACAGCTGCAGGCTACACCTTC. This codes for CASSKAMTAAGYTF. Full variable domain (missing parts from reference TRBV9 and TRBJ1-2): DSGVTQTPKHLITATGQRVTLRCSPRSGDLSVYWYQQSLDQGLQFLIQYYNGEERAKGNILERFSAQQFPDLHSELNLSSLELGDSALYFCASSKAMTAAGYTFGSGTRLTVV.

This sequence joins TRBV7-2 and TRBJ1-6; D is unclear. The CDR3 has 14 residues. Trimming removed 3 bases at V and 8 bases at J, with 11 bases between. Germline CDR1 and CDR2: SGHTA and FQGNSA. As DNA, the CDR3 is TGTGCCAGCAGCTTTTCTCAGCGTCATTCACCCCTCCACTTT. As protein: CASSFSQRHSPLHF.

The chain is built from TRBV7-2 and TRBJ1-1; TRBD1 matches at 8 bases. CDR3 length: 14 amino acids. Germline lookup yields CDR1 SGHTA and CDR2 FQGNSA. V was clipped by 0 bases and J by 7 bases; unmatched bases: 4. DNA of the CDR3: TGTGCCAGCAGCTTAGCGCAGGGGGCGAATGAAGCTTTCTTT. It yields the protein CASSLAQGANEAFF.

CDR3 sequence (DNA): TGTGCCAGCAGCCCGACAGGGGTTAGAAACATTCAGTACTTC. It translates to CASSPTGVRNIQYF. This chain links TRBV11-2 with TRBJ2-4, with TRBD1 matching 8 bases. Per germline, CDR1 SGHAT and CDR2 FQNNGV. The V and J ends lost 5 bases and 6 bases, in that order; junction bases with no gene match: 6. The CDR3 extends over 14 amino acids.

The CDR3 sequence is CASSPLGAGGTEAFF. CDR3 DNA: TGTGCCAGCAGCCCCTTAGGGGCAGGGGGCACTGAAGCTTTCTTT. This chain links TRBV28 with TRBJ1-1; 7 positions agree with TRBD1. The CDR3 runs 15 residues. V lost 6 bases to trimming and J lost 4 bases; unmatched junction nucleotides: 11. Germline CDR1 and CDR2: MDHEN and SYDVKM.

The genes are TRBV28 and TRBJ2-3; D is undetermined. The V gene lost 6 bases and the J gene lost 6 bases, with 10 bases spanning the gap. The CDR3 consists of 12 residues. The germline CDR1 and CDR2 sequences are MDHEN and SYDVKM. DNA for the CDR3: TGTGCCAGCAGCCTACTTACGGATACGCAGTATTTT. The encoded protein is CASSLLTDTQYF.

This chain connects TRBV5-1 to TRBJ2-2; D remains ambiguous. Trimming removed 4 bases from V and 4 bases from J, with 8 bases in between. The CDR3 runs 13 residues. Germline CDR1 is SGHRS and CDR2 is YFSETQ. The CDR3 sequence is CASSASLTGELFF. In nucleotides, the CDR3 is TGCGCCAGCAGCGCGAGCCTCACCGGGGAGCTGTTTTTT.

The chain joins TRBV28 to TRBJ2-6; no firm D call. The CDR3 length is 15 residues. Trimming shortened V by 3 bases and J by 0 bases, and 6 bases separated the two germline ends. CDR1 and CDR2 from the germline V gene are MDHEN and SYDVKM. The CDR3 is CASSFQNSGANVLTF. The CDR3 DNA reads as TGTGCCAGCAGTTTCCAGAACTCTGGGGCCAACGTCCTGACTTTC.

This clone was observed a single time. The J gene is TRBJ2-7, the V gene TRBV28, with TRBD2 matching over 8 bases. From germline, CDR1 is MDHEN and CDR2 SYDVKM. The CDR3 has 14 residues. V gave up 7 bases and J gave up 2 bases; unmatched junction bases: 7. The CDR3: CASKAGVIPYEQYF. DNA for the CDR3: TGTGCCAGCAAAGCGGGAGTGATCCCCTACGAGCAGTACTTC.

The sample holds one count of this clone. The V call is TRBV7-9, the J call TRBJ1-2; D is ambiguous. From germline, CDR1 is SEHNR and CDR2 FQNEAQ (reference sequence). V lost 1 base, J lost 8 bases, and 17 bases lay in between. The CDR3 extends over 15 amino acids. This CDR3 reads CASSLVGRPLGGYTF. The DNA of the CDR3 is TGTGCCAGCAGCTTAGTGGGTAGGCCCCTGGGCGGCTACACCTTC.

This clone came up a few times. The chain is built from TRBV7-5 and TRBJ1-1; TRBD1 is the table's D call, not checked against the DNA. TRBV7-5 is labeled a pseudogene. The CDR3 length is 18 residues. The chain's CDR3 is CVRSSPGTGSGGNTEAFF. CDR3 sequence (DNA): TGTGTCAGAAGCTCTCCCGGGACAGGGTCTGGCGGGAACACTGAAGCTTTCTTT.

The rearrangement uses TRBV28 and TRBJ2-7, with a possible D match to TRBD1 (6 bases). V was clipped by 4 bases and J by 2 bases, with 12 bases between them. Germline CDR1 and CDR2: MDHEN and SYDVKM. The CDR3 is made up of 14 amino acids. As DNA, the CDR3 is TGTGCCAGCAGTTCCCCTACAGGGACCTACGAGCAGTACTTC. This codes for CASSSPTGTYEQYF.

The rearrangement joins TRBV5-1 to TRBJ2-1; 7 bases match TRBD1. The germline V gene has CDR1 SGHRS and CDR2 YFSETQ. After removal of 0 bases from V and 8 bases from J, the junction contained 8 bases not matched to a gene. This CDR3 comprises 15 residues. The CDR3 spells CASSLGTTGSDEQFF. The CDR3 DNA is TGCGCCAGCAGCTTGGGGACGACAGGGTCCGATGAGCAGTTCTTC.

This chain joins TRBV3-1 (or the pseudogene TRBV3-2) and TRBJ2-7; TRBD2 agrees at 8 bases. CDR1 LGHDT and CDR2 YNNKEL come from the germline V gene (reference sequence). The CDR3 sequence is 16 residues long. Unmatched junction bases numbered 10, after V lost 0 bases and J lost 6 bases. The CDR3 region is CASSQDKPVAGREQYF. The DNA for the CDR3 is TGTGCCAGCAGCCAAGATAAGCCGGTAGCGGGACGCGAGCAGTACTTC.